The T cell receptor (beta chain) under discussion was sequenced for a study of CD8+CD57+ T cells in acquired aplastic anemia. Study observations and caveats: Patients shared around 31 CD8+ CDR3 sequences with controls.

Remarks on this clonotype: Its antigen is as yet unknown.

Genomic DNA templated the TCR beta VDJ and CDR3 profiling. TCRdb processed the reads anew with MiXCR; each CDR3 protein has one entry. The data contain a few hundred thousand distinct CDR3 sequences, roughly 57% of them singletons. Trimming shortened V by 6 bases and J by 3 bases, and 14 bases separated the two germline ends. The CDR3 consists of 14 residues. Looked up from germline, CDR1 is MNHNS and CDR2 is SASEGT. The receptor comes from a human donor in good health. The rearrangement links TRBV6-1 to TRBJ1-1; possibly TRBD1 for D (5 bases). The specimen sequenced was sorted CD4+, CD8+, or CD8+CD57+ T cells (not recorded which) from PBMCs. This CDR3 reads CASRRDGADTEAFF. The CDR3 bases are TGTGCCAGCAGGAGAGATGGGGCCGACACTGAAGCTTTCTTT.